The entry below gives a single T cell receptor beta chain sequence along with its context. Each of the CD4+ naive, central memory, regulatory and stem cell-like memory populations was sorted via CD45RO/CCR7/CD25/CD127/CD95/CD27. The sample comes from a study of beta chain features in type 1 diabetes. V was cut by 0 bases and J by 7 bases, with 17 bases left in between. This CDR3 spans 15 amino acids. In germline, CDR1 is SGHRS, CDR2 YFSETQ. The entirety of the isolated RNA underwent reverse transcription, so expressed TCRB transcripts were sequenced. Libraries were prepared by immunoSEQ multiplex PCR; TCRdb keeps only in-frame clonotypes and omits some of them. The sample has 200,000 to 250,000 clones; more than 9% are singletons.

The TCR was taken from a young woman in good health. The gene calls are TRBV5-1 and TRBJ2-7; D gene ambiguous. What was sequenced was naive CD4+ T cells from blood. CDR3 DNA sequence: TGCGCCAGCAGCTTGGCGCTCGGAGCCTCCGGGGAGCAGTACTTC. It encodes CASSLALGASGEQYF.